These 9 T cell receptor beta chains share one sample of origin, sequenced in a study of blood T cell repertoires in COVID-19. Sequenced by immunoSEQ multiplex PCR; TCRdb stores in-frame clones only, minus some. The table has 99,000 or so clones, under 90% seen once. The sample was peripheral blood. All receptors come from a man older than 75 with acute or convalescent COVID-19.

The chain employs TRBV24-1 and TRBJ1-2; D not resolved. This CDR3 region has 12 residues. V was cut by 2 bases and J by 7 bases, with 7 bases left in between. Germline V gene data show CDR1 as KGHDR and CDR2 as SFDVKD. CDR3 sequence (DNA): TGTGCCACCAGTGATTCCTACGCTGGCTACACCTTC. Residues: CATSDSYAGYTF.

The CDR3 here is CASNPTGTEAFF. The CDR3 nucleotides read TGTGCCAGCAACCCTACGGGGACTGAAGCTTTCTTT. This chain uses TRBV28 with TRBJ1-1; D is unresolved. This CDR3 is built from 12 residues. Germline-derived CDR1 and CDR2 are MDHEN and SYDVKM. V was cut by 7 bases and J by 5 bases, with 11 bases left in between.

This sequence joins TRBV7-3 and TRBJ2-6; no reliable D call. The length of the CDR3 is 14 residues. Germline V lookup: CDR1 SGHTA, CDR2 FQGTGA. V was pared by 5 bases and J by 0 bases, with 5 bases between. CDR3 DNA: TGTGCCAGCAGCCTCTCCTCTGGGGCCAACGTCCTGACTTTC. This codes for CASSLSSGANVLTF.

The CDR3 region is CSVFSSQTYEQYF. CDR3 in DNA: TGCAGCGTTTTTTCTAGCCAAACCTACGAGCAGTACTTC. The chain recombines TRBV29-1 with TRBJ2-7, with a weak D call TRBD2 (5 bases). The CDR3 totals 13 residues. Trimming took off 5 bases at V and 2 bases at J, with 13 bases between the two ends. Germline V lookup: CDR1 SQVTM, CDR2 ANQGSEA.

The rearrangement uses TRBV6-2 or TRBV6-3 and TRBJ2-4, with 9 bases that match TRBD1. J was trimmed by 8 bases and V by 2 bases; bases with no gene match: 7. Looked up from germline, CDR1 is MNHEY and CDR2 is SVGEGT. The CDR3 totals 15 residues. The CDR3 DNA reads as TGTGCCAGCAGTTACCTACAGGGGGCGGTGGACATTCAGTACTTC. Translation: CASSYLQGAVDIQYF.

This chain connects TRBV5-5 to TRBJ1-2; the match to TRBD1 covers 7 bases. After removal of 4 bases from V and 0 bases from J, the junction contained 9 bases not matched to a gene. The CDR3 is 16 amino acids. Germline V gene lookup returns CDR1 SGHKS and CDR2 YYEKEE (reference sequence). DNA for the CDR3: TGTGCCAGCAGCCCCCAGACAGGGACCACTAACTATGGCTACACCTTC. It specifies CASSPQTGTTNYGYTF.

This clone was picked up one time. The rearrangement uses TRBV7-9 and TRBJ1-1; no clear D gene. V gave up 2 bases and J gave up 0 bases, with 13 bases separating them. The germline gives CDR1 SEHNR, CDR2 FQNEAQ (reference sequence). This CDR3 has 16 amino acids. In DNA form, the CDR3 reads TGTGCCAGCAGCTTAAGTTTGGCATTCATGAACACTGAAGCTTTCTTT. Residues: CASSLSLAFMNTEAFF.

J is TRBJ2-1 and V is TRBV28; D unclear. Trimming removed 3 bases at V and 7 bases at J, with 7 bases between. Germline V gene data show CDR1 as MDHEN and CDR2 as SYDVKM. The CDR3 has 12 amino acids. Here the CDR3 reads CASSLTENEQFF. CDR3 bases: TGTGCCAGCAGTTTGACGGAGAATGAGCAGTTCTTC.

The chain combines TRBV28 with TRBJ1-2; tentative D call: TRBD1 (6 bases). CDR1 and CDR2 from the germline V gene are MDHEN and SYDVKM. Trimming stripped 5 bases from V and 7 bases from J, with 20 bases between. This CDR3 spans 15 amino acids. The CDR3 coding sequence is TGTGCCAGCAGTCCCATCCTACAGGGATTGCGTGGCTACACCTTC. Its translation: CASSPILQGLRGYTF.